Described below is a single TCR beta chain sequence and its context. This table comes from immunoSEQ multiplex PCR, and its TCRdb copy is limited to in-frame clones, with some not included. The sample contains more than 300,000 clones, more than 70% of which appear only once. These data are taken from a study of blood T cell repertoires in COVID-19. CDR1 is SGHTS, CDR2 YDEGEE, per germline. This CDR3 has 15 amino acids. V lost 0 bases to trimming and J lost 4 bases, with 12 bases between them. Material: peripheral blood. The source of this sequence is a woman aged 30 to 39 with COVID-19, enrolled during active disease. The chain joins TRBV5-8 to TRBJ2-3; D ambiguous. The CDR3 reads CASSLGGLAPDTQYF. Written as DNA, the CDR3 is TGTGCCAGCAGCTTGGGAGGTCTTGCCCCAGATACGCAGTATTTT.